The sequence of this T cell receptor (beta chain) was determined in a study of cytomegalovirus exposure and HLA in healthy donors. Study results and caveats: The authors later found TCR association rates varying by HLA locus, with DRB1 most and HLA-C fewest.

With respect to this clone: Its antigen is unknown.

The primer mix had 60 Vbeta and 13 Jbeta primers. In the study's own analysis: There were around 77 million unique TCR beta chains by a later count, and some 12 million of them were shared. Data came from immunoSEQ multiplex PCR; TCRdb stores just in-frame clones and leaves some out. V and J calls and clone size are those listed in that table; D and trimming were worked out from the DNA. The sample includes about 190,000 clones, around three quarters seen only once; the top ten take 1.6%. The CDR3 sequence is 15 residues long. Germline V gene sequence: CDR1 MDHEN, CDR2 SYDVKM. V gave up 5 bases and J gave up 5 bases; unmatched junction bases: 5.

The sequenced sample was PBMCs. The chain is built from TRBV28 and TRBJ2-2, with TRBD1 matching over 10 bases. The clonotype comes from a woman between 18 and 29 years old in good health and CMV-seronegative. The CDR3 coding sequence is TGTGCCAGCAGTGAGACAGGGGGCAATACCGGGGAGCTGTTTTTT. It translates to CASSETGGNTGELFF.